This T cell receptor beta chain was profiled in a study of blood T cell repertoires in COVID-19. Study-level information: Collection of acute and convalescent COVID-19 samples took place in the United States, Italy and Spain. T cells, B-cell-depleted T cells, or PBMCs supplied cDNA or gDNA.

Per the original data handling: Cell counts per sample came from amplifying reference gene primers. Some clones are missing from TCRdb's copy, which holds only in-frame ones; the method was immunoSEQ multiplex PCR. V, J and clone size are those of that table, while D and trimming were read from the DNA. The table lists about 91,000 clones, approximately 86% of them singletons, with 7.5% to 10% in the top ten. Trimming cost V 3 bases and J 0 bases, with 18 bases left between them. CDR1 and CDR2 from the germline V gene are SGHNT and YENEEA. This CDR3 has 18 residues. The rearrangement uses TRBV11-3 and TRBJ2-1; TRBD2 might be the D (5 bases). This TCR came from a woman aged 65 to 85 with acute or convalescent COVID-19. The sequencing input was peripheral blood. The CDR3 DNA reads as TGTGCCAGCAGCTTGCGCCGACTATCTCCTAGCTCCTACAATGAGCAGTTCTTC. Amino acids: CASSLRRLSPSSYNEQFF.